Below are 8 T cell receptor beta chains sequenced from a single sample in a study of T-cell memory formation after mild COVID-19. TCRdb re-called the 5' RACE reads with MiXCR, one entry per CDR3 protein. The sample consists of around 100,000 distinct CDR3 sequences, 22% of them appearing once. Sequencing input: PBMCs or a T cell subset sorted from them (not recorded which). The receptor source for this set is a man younger than 35 who had mild COVID-19 (a few samples of this study predate the infection). Cell type and time point are not known.

This clonotype came up a few times. This chain connects TRBV12-3 or TRBV12-4 to TRBJ1-4; D unclear. The CDR3 is 11 residues long. V was pared by 2 bases and J by 5 bases, with 0 bases between. The CDR3 DNA reads TGTGCCAGCAGTTTAAATGAAAAACTGTTTTTT. This translates into CASSLNEKLFF.

The J gene is TRBJ1-4, the V gene TRBV18; D ambiguous. The V end was cut by 1 base, the J end by 6 bases, with 3 bases between. CDR3 length: 12 residues. Per the germline V gene, CDR1 is KGHSH and CDR2 is LQKENI. CDR3 region: CASSPRDEKLFF. CDR3 sequence (DNA): TGTGCCAGCTCACCACGGGATGAAAAACTGTTTTTT. The full variable domain, its missing parts supplied by reference TRBV18 and TRBJ1-4, is NAGVMQNPRHLVRRRGQEARLRCSPMKGHSHVYWYRQLPEEGLKFMVYLQKENIIDESGMPKERFSAEFPKEGPSILRIQQVVRGDSAAYFCASSPRDEKLFFGSGTQLSVL.

In this sample, this clonotype turned up a few times. The J gene is TRBJ2-1, the V gene TRBV7-2; D not resolved. Germline loops: CDR1 SGHTA, CDR2 FQGNSA. This CDR3 is 15 amino acids long. The V and J ends lost 4 bases and 0 bases respectively, with 10 bases between them. CDR3 coding DNA: TGTGCCAGCAGCTCCTCACGGAGCTCCTACAATGAGCAGTTCTTC. It is translated as CASSSSRSSYNEQFF.

The sample holds a few counts of this clonotype. The chain carries TRBV6-4 and TRBJ2-7; no clear D gene. The CDR3 is made up of 15 amino acids. Trimming took 0 bases from V and 2 from J, leaving 11 bases between them. Germline CDR1 MRHNA, CDR2 SNTAGT. The CDR3 sequence: CASSDSYCQPYEQYV. Written as DNA, the CDR3 is TGTGCCAGCAGTGACTCTTATTGTCAGCCCTACGAGCAGTACGTC.

The chain joins TRBV27 to TRBJ2-2; D gene uncertain. V was trimmed by 5 bases and J by 6 bases, leaving 4 bases between them. Germline V lookup: CDR1 MNHEY, CDR2 SMNVEV (reference sequence). There are 11 residues in the CDR3. CDR3 amino acids: CASSRAGELFF. CDR3 nucleotide sequence: TGTGCCAGCAGTCGGGCCGGGGAGCTGTTTTTT.

The chain combines TRBV11-2 with TRBJ2-2, with D uncertain. V lost 6 bases and J lost 4, with 15 bases in between. The germline CDR1 and CDR2 sequences are SGHAT and FQNNGV. This CDR3 region has 15 residues. The CDR3 DNA reads as TGTGCCAGCAGTTCCCCGGCTACGGCCACCGGGGAGCTGTTTTTT. Translated, it gives CASSSPATATGELFF.

This clonotype occurred once. This chain connects TRBV9 to TRBJ2-3; either TRBD1 or TRBD2 may fit D (7 bases each). This CDR3 region has 14 residues. V lost 6 bases and J lost 5, with 16 bases in between. Germline CDR1 and CDR2: SGDLS and YYNGEE. The CDR3 DNA follows: TGTGCCAGCACCAGGGGGGGATCGGGAGATACGCAGTATTTT. This encodes CASTRGGSGDTQYF.

This clonotype was seen more than once but under ten times. The chain couples TRBV5-1 to TRBJ2-7; 9 bases align to TRBD2. Germline V CDR1 and CDR2: SGHRS, YFSETQ. The CDR3 length is 14 residues. The trim removed 5 bases at V and 3 bases at J, leaving 6 bases unmatched. The chain's CDR3 is CASRLTSGFYEQYF. The CDR3 DNA sequence: TGCGCCAGCAGACTGACTAGCGGATTCTACGAGCAGTACTTC. Looking up the rest from reference TRBV5-1 and TRBJ2-7 gives the full variable domain: KAGVTQTPRYLIKTRGQQVTLSCSPISGHRSVSWYQQTPGQGLQFLFEYFSETQRNKGNFPGRFSGRQFSNSRSEMNVSTLELGDSALYLCASRLTSGFYEQYFGPGTRLTVT.